The 20 T cell receptor beta chains below were found in one sample sequenced in a study of response to subunit inactivated influenza vaccine. TCRdb reprocessed the RT-PCR reads via MiXCR and lists one record per CDR3 protein. This table holds a few hundred thousand distinct CDR3 sequences, 10% to 12% found once. The same specimen was also included in a second study, on T cells expressing NK-cell markers. That source reports: A 5'RACE template switching approach incorporating UMIs was used to make TCR beta cDNA.

Material: PBMCs from blood, obtained on the day of vaccination. These receptors came from a man aged 50 or older who received an inactivated influenza vaccine.

The V and J genes are TRBV20-1 and TRBJ2-2; weak D call: TRBD1 (6 bases). The germline gives CDR1 DFQATT, CDR2 SNEGSKA (reference sequence). Trimming cost V 3 bases and J 6 bases, with 14 bases left between them. The CDR3 runs 14 residues. CDR3 nucleotides: TGCAGTGCTAGGCCATTACAGGGACCCGGGGAGCTGTTTTTT. It is translated as CSARPLQGPGELFF.

This clonotype has more than one count but fewer than ten. The V call is TRBV9, the J call TRBJ2-3, with TRBD1 as a possible D gene (6 bases). Per germline, CDR1 SGDLS and CDR2 YYNGEE. CDR3 length equals 15 residues. V dropped 0 bases and J dropped 0 bases, with 8 bases sitting between them. The CDR3 region is CASSVGGHSTDTQYF. CDR3 bases: TGTGCCAGCAGCGTAGGGGGACACAGCACAGATACGCAGTATTTT.

This clonotype turned up a few times. The chain carries TRBV4-3 and TRBJ1-5; 8 positions match TRBD1. V shed 1 base and J 5 bases; nucleotides not matched to a gene: 7. In germline, CDR1 is LGHNA, CDR2 YSLEER. CDR3 length: 16 residues. The CDR3 here is CASSQVYLDRDQPQHF. The CDR3 nucleotides are TGCGCCAGCAGCCAAGTCTATCTGGACAGGGATCAGCCCCAGCATTTT.

This clonotype was recorded many times. This chain uses TRBV12-3 or TRBV12-4 with TRBJ1-3; D remains ambiguous. Trimming pared 1 base from V and 0 bases from J, leaving 13 bases between. The CDR3 spans 17 residues. CDR3 protein: CASSLGALALSGNTIYF. DNA of the CDR3: TGTGCCAGCAGTTTAGGCGCACTAGCTCTCTCTGGAAACACCATATATTTT.

The J gene is TRBJ2-7, the V gene TRBV29-1; D might be TRBD1 (6 bases). The CDR3 length is 14 residues. Trimming cost V 1 base and J 3 bases, with 13 bases left between them. The germline V gene has CDR1 SQVTM and CDR2 ANQGSEA. The CDR3 loop is CSVEVRTGNYEQYF. The CDR3 region has the DNA TGCAGCGTTGAAGTGCGAACAGGGAACTACGAGCAGTACTTC.

In this sample, this clonotype turned up a few times. The chain employs TRBV20-1 and TRBJ2-5; D is possibly TRBD2 (5 bases). CDR3 length: 13 amino acids. The germline V gene has CDR1 DFQATT and CDR2 SNEGSKA (reference sequence). Between the trimmed V and J ends, which lost 2 bases and 2 bases, there was a span of 9 bases. CDR3 nucleotides: TGCAGTGCTAGATTAGCGCATCAAGAGACCCAGTACTTC. Translating it yields CSARLAHQETQYF.

J is TRBJ2-3 and V is TRBV6-1; TRBD1 matches 10 bases. Trimming took 6 bases from V and 6 from J; bases not matched to a gene: 6. Germline lookup yields CDR1 MNHNS and CDR2 SASEGT. CDR3 length: 14 residues. The CDR3 DNA follows: TGTGCCAGCAGCCGGGACAGGGGTTGGGATACGCAGTATTTT. This sequence encodes CASSRDRGWDTQYF.

This clonotype was seen at least ten times. This sequence joins TRBV27 and TRBJ2-7; no reliable D call. Germline CDR1 is MNHEY and CDR2 is SMNVEV (reference sequence). The CDR3 length is 12 residues. With 5 bases removed from V and 3 bases from J, the gap between germline ends came to 8 bases. The chain's CDR3 is CASSPLFYEQYF. As DNA, the CDR3 is TGTGCCAGCAGTCCACTTTTCTACGAGCAGTACTTC.

This clonotype was observed at least ten times. The gene calls are TRBV5-1 and TRBJ2-1; TRBD2 agrees at 7 bases. The germline gives CDR1 SGHRS, CDR2 YFSETQ. J lost 0 bases, V lost 4 bases, and 4 bases had no gene match. CDR3 length: 15 residues. In nucleotides, the CDR3 is TGCGCCAGCAGCCCAATAGCGGGCTCCTACAATGAGCAGTTCTTC. It translates to CASSPIAGSYNEQFF.

V usage is TRBV7-2 and J usage is TRBJ2-5; D may be TRBD1 (5 bases). CDR1 SGHTA and CDR2 FQGNSA come from the germline V gene. The CDR3 spans 16 residues. V lost 2 bases and J lost 2, with 15 bases in between. The DNA for the CDR3 is TGTGCCAGCAGCTTATCTGGGCAGGGTTGGCAAGAGACCCAGTACTTC. Protein product: CASSLSGQGWQETQYF.

The chain uses TRBV28 and TRBJ2-5; maybe TRBD2 (6 bases). V dropped 5 bases and J dropped 10 bases, with 20 bases sitting between them. In germline, CDR1 is MDHEN, CDR2 SYDVKM. The length of the CDR3 is 14 residues. CDR3 sequence: CASSLPLGLGDQYF. The DNA for the CDR3 is TGTGCCAGCAGTCTACCCTTGGGACTTGGGGACCAGTACTTC.

This clonotype was seen ten or more times. This chain connects TRBV29-1 to TRBJ2-2; 11 nucleotides agree with TRBD2. The CDR3 spans 17 residues. Germline V gives CDR1 SQVTM, CDR2 ANQGSEA. The V and J ends lost 5 bases and 1 base, in that order; junction bases with no gene match: 9. In DNA form, the CDR3 reads TGCAGCGTTCAGGGTCTAGCGGGAGGAAAGAACACCGGGGAGCTGTTTTTT. This gives the protein CSVQGLAGGKNTGELFF.

This clonotype was seen only a few times. V and J are TRBV6-5 and TRBJ1-4, with no clear D. Germline values: CDR1 MNHEY, CDR2 SVGAGI. The CDR3 length is 15 residues. Trimming shortened V by 0 bases and J by 5 bases, and 10 bases separated the two germline ends. As DNA, the CDR3 is TGTGCCAGCAGTTACTCGTACGCCAACAATGAAAAACTGTTTTTT. The encoded protein is CASSYSYANNEKLFF.

This clonotype was counted a few times. The rearrangement uses TRBV6-1 and TRBJ1-1; 7 bases agree with TRBD1. This CDR3 region has 15 residues. Trimming took 5 bases from V and 5 from J; bases not matched to a gene: 11. Per the germline V gene, CDR1 is MNHNS and CDR2 is SASEGT. Here the CDR3 DNA reads TGTGCCAGCAGTCCCCCGCGACAGGGTCGGACTGAAGCTTTCTTT. The encoded protein is CASSPPRQGRTEAFF.

This clonotype was seen at least ten times. This CDR3 reads CASSPDRERGYTF. The CDR3 region has the DNA TGTGCCAGCAGTCCGGACAGGGAGCGGGGCTACACCTTC. V usage is TRBV2 and J usage is TRBJ1-2, with 8 positions matching TRBD1. J lost 8 bases, V lost 5 bases, and 7 bases had no gene match. Germline V gene data show CDR1 as SNHLY and CDR2 as FYNNEI. The CDR3 has 13 residues.

This clonotype has just a few counts. The chain carries TRBV7-8 and TRBJ2-7; the match to TRBD2 covers 12 bases. The J segment lost 4 bases and the V segment lost 5 bases, leaving 9 bases of the junction unmatched. The length of the CDR3 is 16 residues. CDR1 is SGHVS, CDR2 FQNEAQ, per germline. DNA for the CDR3: TGTGCCAGCAGCCGAACATCTAGCGGGAGGGGATACGAGCAGTACTTC. This gives the protein CASSRTSSGRGYEQYF. The entire variable domain, with the rest obtained from reference TRBV7-8 and TRBJ2-7, is as follows: GAGVSQSPRYKVAKRGQDVALRCDPISGHVSLFWYQQALGQGPEFLTYFQNEAQLDKSGLPSDRFFAERPEGSVSTLKIQRTQQEDSAVYLCASSRTSSGRGYEQYFGPGTRLTVT.

This clonotype was recorded a few times. V is TRBV10-3 and J is TRBJ1-2; no reliable D call. Germline CDR1 and CDR2: ENHRY and SYGVKD. V dropped 7 bases and J dropped 5 bases, with 14 bases sitting between them. The CDR3 has 13 residues. The CDR3 DNA reads TGTGCCATCACCCAAGGACGGGAGTATGGCTACACCTTC. Protein product: CAITQGREYGYTF.

This clonotype was seen a single time. The genes are TRBV6-4 and TRBJ2-7; D gene ambiguous. Germline V gives CDR1 MRHNA, CDR2 SNTAGT. The V gene lost 6 bases and the J gene lost 7 bases, with 10 bases spanning the gap. This CDR3 is 11 amino acids long. DNA of the CDR3: TGTGCCAGCAGCTGGGGTTTTGAGCAGTACTTC. The encoded protein is CASSWGFEQYF.

In DNA, the CDR3 is TGTGCCAGCAGCCCTGGACTAGCCAAACAAGAGACCCAGTACTTC. Residues: CASSPGLAKQETQYF. The chain is built from TRBV7-8 and TRBJ2-5; 8 nucleotides align to TRBD2. Germline V gives CDR1 SGHVS, CDR2 FQNEAQ. V shed 5 bases and J 2 bases; nucleotides not matched to a gene: 7. The CDR3 is made up of 15 amino acids.

The chain employs TRBV19 and TRBJ2-1; no reliable D call. Per germline, CDR1 LNHDA and CDR2 SQIVND (reference sequence). V was clipped by 3 bases and J by 0 bases, with 9 bases between them. The CDR3 contains 15 residues. CDR3 DNA: TGTGCCAGTAGTATGACACCTAGCTCCTACAATGAGCAGTTCTTC. It is translated as CASSMTPSSYNEQFF.